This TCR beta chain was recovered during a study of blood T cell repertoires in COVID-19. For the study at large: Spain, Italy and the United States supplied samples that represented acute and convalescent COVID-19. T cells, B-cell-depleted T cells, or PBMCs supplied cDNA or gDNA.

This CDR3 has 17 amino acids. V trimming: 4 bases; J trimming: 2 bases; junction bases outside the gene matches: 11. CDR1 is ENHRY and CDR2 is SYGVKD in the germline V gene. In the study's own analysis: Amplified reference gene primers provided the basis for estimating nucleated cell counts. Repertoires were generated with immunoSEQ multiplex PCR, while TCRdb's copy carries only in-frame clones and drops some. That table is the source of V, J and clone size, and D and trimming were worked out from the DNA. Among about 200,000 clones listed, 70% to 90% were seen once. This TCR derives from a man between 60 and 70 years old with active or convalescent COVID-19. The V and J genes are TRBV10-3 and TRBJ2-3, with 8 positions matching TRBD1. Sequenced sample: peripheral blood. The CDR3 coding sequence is TGTGCCATCAGTGGAAGGATGGAGGACAGGGTCACAGATACGCAGTATTTT. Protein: CAISGRMEDRVTDTQYF.